The 17 T cell receptor beta chains below were found in one sample sequenced in a study of blood T cell repertoires in COVID-19. Produced via immunoSEQ multiplex PCR; TCRdb's table is partial and in-frame only. The repertoire holds about 150,000 clones, with roughly 84% as singletons. Sequenced input: peripheral blood. The source of these receptors is a woman between 55 and 75 years old with COVID-19, enrolled during active disease.

The J gene is TRBJ1-5, the V gene TRBV19, with a weak D call TRBD1 (6 bases). The CDR3 extends over 20 amino acids. V gave up 6 bases and J gave up 0 bases, with 27 bases separating them. Germline V gene lookup returns CDR1 LNHDA and CDR2 SQIVND (reference sequence). The CDR3 sequence: CASSSPLGRGQGPSNQPQHF. In nucleotides, the CDR3 is TGTGCCAGTAGCTCCCCCCTAGGCAGGGGACAAGGGCCTAGCAATCAGCCCCAGCATTTT.

The chain recombines TRBV19 with TRBJ1-1, with TRBD1 matching 7 bases. The CDR3 loop spans 17 amino acids. With 3 bases clipped from V and 0 bases from J, the junction kept 10 bases outside the gene matches. The V gene's germline CDR1 is LNHDA and CDR2 SQIVND (reference sequence). CDR3 region: CASSIPTPTGLNTEAFF. The CDR3 DNA sequence: TGTGCCAGTAGTATTCCTACACCGACAGGGCTGAACACTGAAGCTTTCTTT. The whole variable domain, filled in from reference TRBV19 and TRBJ1-1, reads DGGITQSPKYLFRKEGQNVTLSCEQNLNHDAMYWYRQDPGQGLRLIYYSQIVNDFQKGDIAEGYSVSREKKESFPLTVTSAQKNPTAFYLCASSIPTPTGLNTEAFFGQGTRLTVV.

V gene TRBV15 combines with J gene TRBJ1-1; tentative D call: TRBD1 (6 bases). The CDR3 runs to 15 residues. Trimming removed 5 bases at V and 0 bases at J, with 13 bases between. Germline-derived CDR1 and CDR2 are LNHNV and YYDKDF (reference sequence). In nucleotides, the CDR3 is TGTGCCACCAGCGGCGGCCAGGGGTTGAACACTGAAGCTTTCTTT. Translating gives CATSGGQGLNTEAFF.

This chain links TRBV24-1 with TRBJ2-5; 9 bases map to TRBD1. The CDR3 has 14 amino acids. The germline V gene has CDR1 KGHDR and CDR2 SFDVKD. The trim removed 5 bases at V and 5 bases at J, leaving 5 bases unmatched. In DNA form, the CDR3 reads TGTGCCACCAGTGCCGGGACAGGGAGCGAGACCCAGTACTTC. Encoded protein: CATSAGTGSETQYF.

This clone appeared many times. The V call is TRBV2, the J call TRBJ1-3; a weak D match, TRBD1 (6 bases). Germline CDR1 and CDR2: SNHLY and FYNNEI. V was trimmed by 5 bases and J by 2 bases, leaving 10 bases between them. CDR3 size: 14 residues. CDR3 protein: CASSYRAAGNTIYF. The CDR3 DNA reads as TGTGCCAGCAGTTACAGGGCCGCTGGAAACACCATATATTTT.

The rearrangement links TRBV12-5 to TRBJ1-2; 8 bases agree with TRBD1. This CDR3 region has 13 residues. V was clipped by 3 bases and J by 4 bases; unmatched bases: 1. Germline V gives CDR1 LGHNT, CDR2 FRNRAP. The CDR3 is CASGLTGGYGYTF. Written as DNA, the CDR3 is TGTGCTAGTGGTTTAACAGGGGGCTATGGCTACACCTTC.

This chain's CDR3 is CASSLNLWAANTGELFF. The CDR3 DNA reads TGTGCCAGCAGCTTAAATCTGTGGGCAGCGAACACCGGGGAGCTGTTTTTT. The chain recombines TRBV7-2 with TRBJ2-2; D gene ambiguous. V shed 2 bases and J shed 0 bases, with 13 bases lying between them. In germline, CDR1 is SGHTA, CDR2 FQGNSA. This CDR3 spans 17 amino acids.

This clone occurred a few times. The V call is TRBV6-2 or TRBV6-3, the J call TRBJ1-2; TRBD1 matches 7 bases. This CDR3 is 14 amino acids long. Germline CDR1 reads MNHEY; CDR2 reads SVGEGT. The V and J ends lost 5 bases and 8 bases, in that order; junction bases with no gene match: 11. The CDR3 loop reads CASSVIRDRRGYTF. CDR3 bases: TGTGCCAGCAGTGTTATCCGGGACAGAAGGGGCTACACCTTC.

The chain employs TRBV7-9 and TRBJ2-7, with 7 bases that match TRBD1. This CDR3 has 14 residues. Germline CDR1 and CDR2: SEHNR and FQNEAQ (reference sequence). V lost 4 bases, J lost 5 bases, and 8 bases stayed unmatched. The CDR3 loop reads CASSSGTAVHEQYF. The CDR3 DNA reads as TGTGCCAGCAGCTCCGGGACAGCCGTCCACGAGCAGTACTTC.

Only one count was recorded for this clone. The rearrangement links TRBV7-9 to TRBJ2-1; 9 nucleotides agree with TRBD1. The CDR3 length is 18 residues. CDR1 is SEHNR and CDR2 is FQNEAQ in the germline V gene (reference sequence). V shed 5 bases and J 0 bases; nucleotides not matched to a gene: 11. CDR3 DNA sequence: TGTGCCAGCAGCGAACGAACCGGGACAGGGCGCTCCTACAATGAGCAGTTCTTC. It is translated as CASSERTGTGRSYNEQFF.

This clone was found a few times. This chain connects TRBV7-9 to TRBJ1-2; 8 bases map to TRBD1. J gave up 3 bases and V 7 bases, and 7 bases lay outside the gene matches. Germline V gene lookup returns CDR1 SEHNR and CDR2 FQNEAQ (reference sequence). The CDR3 has 14 amino acids. DNA of the CDR3: TGTGCCAGCAAGGACAGGGACGGTTACTATGGCTACACCTTC. Its protein is CASKDRDGYYGYTF.

V gene TRBV2 combines with J gene TRBJ2-4; 11 nucleotides match TRBD2. The V and J ends lost 2 bases and 9 bases, in that order; junction bases with no gene match: 6. Germline V lookup: CDR1 SNHLY, CDR2 FYNNEI. The CDR3 covers 15 residues. The CDR3 loop is CASSEWGTSGVIQYF. The DNA of the CDR3 is TGTGCCAGCAGTGAATGGGGGACTAGCGGAGTCATTCAGTACTTC.

The rearrangement uses TRBV6-5 and TRBJ1-2; the match to TRBD1 covers 9 bases. Germline V gives CDR1 MNHEY, CDR2 SVGAGI. This CDR3 has 14 residues. J lost 8 bases, V lost 0 bases, and 4 bases had no gene match. This CDR3 is CASSYSGTGRGYTF. The CDR3 DNA is TGTGCCAGCAGTTACTCGGGGACAGGGCGCGGCTACACCTTC.

This clone appeared a few times. The V gene is TRBV6-5, the J gene TRBJ1-1, with a tentative D call TRBD1 (6 bases). Trimming took off 11 bases at V and 0 bases at J, with 13 bases between the two ends. Germline lookup yields CDR1 MNHEY and CDR2 SVGAGI. This CDR3 is 13 amino acids long. The chain's CDR3 is CAAADRMNTEAFF. Written as DNA, the CDR3 is TGTGCCGCTGCGGACAGAATGAACACTGAAGCTTTCTTT.

The genes are TRBV27 and TRBJ1-1; 8 bases align to TRBD1. This CDR3 has 15 amino acids. Germline trimming cut 4 bases from V and 1 base from J; bases unmatched to any gene: 5. Germline CDR1 MNHEY, CDR2 SMNVEV (reference sequence). The CDR3 loop is CASSSHGTGNTEAFF. CDR3 sequence (DNA): TGTGCCAGCAGTTCTCACGGGACAGGGAACACTGAAGCTTTCTTT.

This rearrangement joins TRBV6-1 to TRBJ2-7, with D unresolved. The CDR3 covers 15 residues. With 3 bases removed from V and 0 bases from J, the gap between germline ends came to 12 bases. CDR1 is MNHNS, CDR2 SASEGT, per germline. The CDR3, as DNA: TGTGCCAGCAGTGAGTACAGCACCAGCTCCTACGAGCAGTACGTC. It specifies CASSEYSTSSYEQYV.

The J gene is TRBJ2-5, the V gene TRBV5-4, with D perhaps matching TRBD2 (6 bases). The ends were cut back, 3 bases at V and 2 bases at J, with 11 bases in the middle. Germline assignment: CDR1 SGHNT and CDR2 YYREEE (reference sequence). The CDR3 extends over 14 amino acids. CDR3 nucleotide sequence: TGTGCCAGCAGCTCGCGGGACTTTCAAGAGACCCAGTACTTC. Amino acids: CASSSRDFQETQYF. The whole variable domain, remainder taken from reference TRBV5-4 and TRBJ2-5, is ETGVTQSPTHLIKTRGQQVTLRCSSQSGHNTVSWYQQALGQGPQFIFQYYREEENGRGNFPPRFSGLQFPNYSSELNVNALELDDSALYLCASSSRDFQETQYFGPGTRLLVL.